A single sample is the source of the 15 T cell receptor beta chains below, sequenced in a study of Ad26.COV2.S vaccination and SARS-CoV-2 variants (dated by TCRdb to the early 2020s). The protocol used for the library was the immunoSEQ multiplex PCR assay. Imported from immuneACCESS, the table was reduced by TCRdb to in-frame sequences with V and J called. These copies leave out some clones; in studies compared against another copy, an unresolved V gene accounts for under half, and the cause of the remainder is not known. This sample holds about 320,000 clones; just under 85% were observed only once. Around 2% of the sample is in the top ten clones. The treatment or condition label of this sample denotes: some 20 received Ad26.COV2.S at low or high dose, single or two shots; about 5 received placebo; per-sample allocation not given. For vaccine and placebo recipients, repertoires were sequenced using samples collected on day 63 after the first injection.

Sequences were derived from peripheral blood, sampled in a trial of Ad26.COV2.S vaccine versus placebo. These receptors were taken from a person between 18 and 65 years old who received the Ad26.COV2.S COVID-19 vaccine or a placebo.

As DNA, the CDR3 is TGTGCCAGTAGTTCTTCCGGGACAGTCTCCCTCCACTTT. This sequence encodes CASSSSGTVSLHF. The chain uses TRBV19 and TRBJ1-6, with 7 bases fitting TRBD1. The CDR3 covers 13 residues. Germline trimming cut 5 bases from V and 14 bases from J; bases unmatched to any gene: 9. Germline V lookup: CDR1 LNHDA, CDR2 SQIVND (reference sequence).

The chain carries TRBV28 and TRBJ2-3; possibly TRBD1 for D (5 bases). The CDR3 totals 16 residues. Trimming removed 2 bases from V and 3 bases from J, with 15 bases in between. Per germline, CDR1 MDHEN and CDR2 SYDVKM. CDR3: CASSLIVSGSTDTQYF. CDR3 DNA sequence: TGTGCCAGCAGTTTAATCGTGTCAGGGTCAACAGATACGCAGTATTTT.

The chain combines TRBV7-2 with TRBJ1-1; D unclear. In germline, CDR1 is SGHTA, CDR2 FQGNSA. Trimming shortened V by 1 base and J by 4 bases, and 1 base separated the two germline ends. This CDR3 has 11 residues. The CDR3 reads CASSLVTEAFF. The DNA of the CDR3 is TGTGCCAGCAGCTTAGTCACTGAAGCTTTCTTT.

This clone has a handful of counts. The chain joins TRBV5-4 to TRBJ1-2; TRBD1 aligns across 9 bases. With 4 bases clipped from V and 4 bases from J, the junction kept 2 bases outside the gene matches. This CDR3 region has 13 residues. Looked up from germline, CDR1 is SGHNT and CDR2 is YYREEE (reference sequence). The CDR3 DNA reads TGTGCCAGCAGCGCGGACAGGGGCTATGGCTACACCTTC. Residues: CASSADRGYGYTF.

The chain uses TRBV27 and TRBJ1-1; D is undetermined. This CDR3 region has 14 residues. The germline CDR1 and CDR2 sequences are MNHEY and SMNVEV (reference sequence). V gave up 6 bases and J gave up 4 bases, with 15 bases separating them. CDR3 protein: CASRRVRIGTEAFF. The CDR3 coding sequence is TGTGCCAGCAGAAGGGTTCGGATCGGCACTGAAGCTTTCTTT.

The chain combines TRBV5-4 with TRBJ1-1, with D possibly being TRBD1 (6 bases). Per the germline V gene, CDR1 is SGHNT and CDR2 is YYREEE (reference sequence). This CDR3 has 15 residues. V was cut by 4 bases and J by 2 bases, with 15 bases left in between. The CDR3 loop reads CASSNPDRSNTEAFF. CDR3 coding DNA: TGTGCCAGCAGCAACCCTGACAGGTCTAACACTGAAGCTTTCTTT.

The rearrangement joins TRBV7-6 to TRBJ1-2; D might be TRBD1 (6 bases). The CDR3 is 17 residues long. Trimming left V 1 base short and J 6 bases short, with 21 bases between. CDR1 SGHVS and CDR2 FNYEAQ come from the germline V gene. CDR3 loop: CASSLGGAARRGDGYTF. The CDR3, as DNA: TGTGCCAGCAGCTTAGGAGGGGCGGCACGAAGGGGGGATGGCTACACCTTC.

This clone has just one count. The chain employs TRBV3-1 (or the pseudogene TRBV3-2) and TRBJ1-4, with 8 bases fitting TRBD1. CDR3 size: 16 residues. Germline V lookup: CDR1 LGHDT, CDR2 YNNKEL (reference sequence). V lost 4 bases and J lost 12; bases outside the gene matches: 16. The chain's CDR3 is CASSRSEGTGSLELFF. In DNA, the CDR3 is TGTGCCAGCAGCCGCTCAGAAGGGACAGGATCTTTAGAACTGTTTTTT.

This clone was seen once. This chain joins TRBV5-1 and TRBJ2-1; 7 positions agree with TRBD1. CDR1 and CDR2 from the germline V gene are SGHRS and YFSETQ. Trimming took 4 bases from V and 0 from J; bases not matched to a gene: 16. This CDR3 comprises 19 residues. CDR3 sequence reads: CASSRIRDSQGRSYNEQFF. Here the CDR3 DNA reads TGCGCCAGCAGCCGAATCCGGGACAGTCAAGGCCGCTCCTACAATGAGCAGTTCTTC.

The chain recombines TRBV5-1 with TRBJ1-1; D is uncertain. V was pared by 0 bases and J by 6 bases, with 12 bases between. The CDR3 contains 14 residues. Germline V gene data show CDR1 as SGHRS and CDR2 as YFSETQ. CDR3 amino acids: CASSLGVLGAEAFF. CDR3 in DNA: TGCGCCAGCAGCTTGGGGGTCCTCGGGGCTGAAGCTTTCTTT.

The chain carries TRBV5-1 and TRBJ2-5; either TRBD1 or TRBD2 may supply D (7 bases each). Germline V lookup: CDR1 SGHRS, CDR2 YFSETQ. The CDR3 spans 14 residues. The ends were cut back, 2 bases at V and 4 bases at J, with 12 bases in the middle. CDR3 residues: CASSFDREGETQYF. The DNA for the CDR3 is TGCGCCAGCAGCTTTGACAGGGAGGGAGAGACCCAGTACTTC.

This chain links TRBV29-1 with TRBJ2-2, with D unclear. The CDR3 consists of 15 residues. Deletions cut 3 bases from V and 5 bases from J, with 16 bases between. Germline CDR1 SQVTM, CDR2 ANQGSEA. CDR3 amino acids: CSVDGLLGGTGELFF. The CDR3, as DNA: TGCAGCGTTGACGGCCTATTGGGTGGGACCGGGGAGCTGTTTTTT.

The rearrangement links TRBV6-5 to TRBJ2-2, with D unresolved. The germline V and J ends were trimmed by 0 bases and 7 bases, with 9 bases remaining between them. Germline-derived CDR1 and CDR2 are MNHEY and SVGAGI. The CDR3 length is 14 residues. This CDR3 reads CASSYSPGFGELFF. As DNA, the CDR3 is TGTGCCAGCAGTTACTCACCCGGGTTCGGGGAGCTGTTTTTT.

A few counts support this clone. The chain combines TRBV5-5 with TRBJ1-2, with D maybe TRBD1 (5 bases). V dropped 3 bases and J dropped 5 bases, with 17 bases sitting between them. The CDR3 consists of 15 residues. Per germline, CDR1 SGHKS and CDR2 YYEKEE (reference sequence). The CDR3 DNA is TGTGCCAGCAGCTATACCCGGGACCGAGATTATGGCTACACCTTC. It is translated as CASSYTRDRDYGYTF.

The chain is built from TRBV6-6 and TRBJ1-4, with TRBD1 matching 7 bases. The CDR3 loop spans 13 amino acids. The germline gives CDR1 MNHNY, CDR2 SVGAGI (reference sequence). V gave up 6 bases and J gave up 8 bases; unmatched junction bases: 6. CDR3 sequence (DNA): TGTGCCAGCAGACAGGGGAGTGGAGAAAAACTGTTTTTT. This gives the protein CASRQGSGEKLFF.